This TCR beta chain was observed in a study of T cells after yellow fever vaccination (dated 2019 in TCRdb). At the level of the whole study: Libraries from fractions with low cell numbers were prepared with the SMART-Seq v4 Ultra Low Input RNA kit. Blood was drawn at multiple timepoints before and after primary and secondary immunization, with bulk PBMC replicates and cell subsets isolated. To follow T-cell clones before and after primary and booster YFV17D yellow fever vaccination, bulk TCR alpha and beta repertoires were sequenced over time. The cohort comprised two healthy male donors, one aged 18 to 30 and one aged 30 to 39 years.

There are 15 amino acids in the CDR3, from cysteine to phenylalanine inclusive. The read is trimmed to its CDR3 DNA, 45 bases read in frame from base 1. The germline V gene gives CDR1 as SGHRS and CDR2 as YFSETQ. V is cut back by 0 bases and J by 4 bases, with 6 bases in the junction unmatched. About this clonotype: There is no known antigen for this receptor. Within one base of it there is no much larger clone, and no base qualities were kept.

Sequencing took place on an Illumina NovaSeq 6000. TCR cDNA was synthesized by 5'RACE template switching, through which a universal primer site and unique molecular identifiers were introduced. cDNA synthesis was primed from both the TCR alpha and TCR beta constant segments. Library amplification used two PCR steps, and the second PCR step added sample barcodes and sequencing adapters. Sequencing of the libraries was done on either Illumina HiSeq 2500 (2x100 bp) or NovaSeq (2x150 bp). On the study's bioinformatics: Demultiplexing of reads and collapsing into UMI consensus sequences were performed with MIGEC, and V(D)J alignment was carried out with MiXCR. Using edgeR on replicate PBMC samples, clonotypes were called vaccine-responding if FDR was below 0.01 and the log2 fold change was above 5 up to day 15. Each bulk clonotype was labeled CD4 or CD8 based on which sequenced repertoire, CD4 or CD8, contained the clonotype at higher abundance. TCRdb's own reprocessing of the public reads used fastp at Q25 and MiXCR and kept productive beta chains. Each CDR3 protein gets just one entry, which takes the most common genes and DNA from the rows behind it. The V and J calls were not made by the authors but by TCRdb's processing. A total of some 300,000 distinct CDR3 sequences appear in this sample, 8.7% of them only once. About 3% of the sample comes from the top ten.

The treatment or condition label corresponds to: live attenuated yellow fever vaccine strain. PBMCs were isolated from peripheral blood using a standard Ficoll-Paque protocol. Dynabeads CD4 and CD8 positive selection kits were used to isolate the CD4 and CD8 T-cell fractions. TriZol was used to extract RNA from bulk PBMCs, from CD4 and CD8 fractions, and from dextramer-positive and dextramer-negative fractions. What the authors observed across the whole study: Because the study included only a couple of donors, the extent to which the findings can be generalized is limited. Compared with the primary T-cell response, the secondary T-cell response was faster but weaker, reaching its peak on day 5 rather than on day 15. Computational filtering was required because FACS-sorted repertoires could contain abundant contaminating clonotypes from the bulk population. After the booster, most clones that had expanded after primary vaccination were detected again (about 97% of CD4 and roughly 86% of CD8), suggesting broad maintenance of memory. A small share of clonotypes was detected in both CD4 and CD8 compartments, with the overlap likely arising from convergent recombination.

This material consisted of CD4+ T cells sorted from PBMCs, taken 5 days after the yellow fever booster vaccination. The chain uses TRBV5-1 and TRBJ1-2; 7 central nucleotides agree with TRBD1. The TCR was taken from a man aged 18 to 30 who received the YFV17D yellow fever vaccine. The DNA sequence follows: TGCGCCAGCAGCTTGGTTACGGACAGGATCTATGGCTACACCTTC. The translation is CASSLVTDRIYGYTF.